This TCR beta chain was captured by sequencing in a study of PD-1 blockade in mismatch repair-deficient tumors. Here immunoSEQ multiplex PCR was the method, and the copy in TCRdb shows in-frame clones only, minus some. The sample lists tens of thousands of clones, 70% to 90% seen once, with around 4.2% in the top ten. The V end lost 1 base, the J end lost 0 bases, and 10 bases lay between the germline ends. The CDR3 is made up of 16 amino acids. Germline lookup yields CDR1 LGHNA and CDR2 YSLEER. A few pembrolizumab responders had their TCRs sequenced. The chain employs TRBV4-3 and TRBJ1-3, with D unclear. The material was peripheral blood, obtained around 76 weeks after starting pembrolizumab. The receptor was derived from an adult with mismatch repair-deficient cancer. CDR3 coding DNA: TGCGCCAGCAGCCAAGCCTATACAGACTCTGGAAACACCATATATTTT. Protein sequence: CASSQAYTDSGNTIYF.